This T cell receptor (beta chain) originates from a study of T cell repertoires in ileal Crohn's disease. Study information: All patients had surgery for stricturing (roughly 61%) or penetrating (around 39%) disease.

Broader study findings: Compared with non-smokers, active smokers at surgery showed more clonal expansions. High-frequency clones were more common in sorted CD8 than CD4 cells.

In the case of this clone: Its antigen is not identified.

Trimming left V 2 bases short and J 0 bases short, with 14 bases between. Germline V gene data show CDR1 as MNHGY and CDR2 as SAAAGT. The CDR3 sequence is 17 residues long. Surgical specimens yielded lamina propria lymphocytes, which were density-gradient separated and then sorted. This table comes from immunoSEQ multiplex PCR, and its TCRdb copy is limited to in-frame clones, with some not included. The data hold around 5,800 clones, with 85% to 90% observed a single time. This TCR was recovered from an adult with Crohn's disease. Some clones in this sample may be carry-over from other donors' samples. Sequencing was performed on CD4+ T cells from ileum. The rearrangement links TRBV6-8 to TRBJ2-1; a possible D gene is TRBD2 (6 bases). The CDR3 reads CASSYGRLESSYNEQFF. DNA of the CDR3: TGTGCCAGCAGTTACGGTCGACTAGAAAGCTCCTACAATGAGCAGTTCTTC.